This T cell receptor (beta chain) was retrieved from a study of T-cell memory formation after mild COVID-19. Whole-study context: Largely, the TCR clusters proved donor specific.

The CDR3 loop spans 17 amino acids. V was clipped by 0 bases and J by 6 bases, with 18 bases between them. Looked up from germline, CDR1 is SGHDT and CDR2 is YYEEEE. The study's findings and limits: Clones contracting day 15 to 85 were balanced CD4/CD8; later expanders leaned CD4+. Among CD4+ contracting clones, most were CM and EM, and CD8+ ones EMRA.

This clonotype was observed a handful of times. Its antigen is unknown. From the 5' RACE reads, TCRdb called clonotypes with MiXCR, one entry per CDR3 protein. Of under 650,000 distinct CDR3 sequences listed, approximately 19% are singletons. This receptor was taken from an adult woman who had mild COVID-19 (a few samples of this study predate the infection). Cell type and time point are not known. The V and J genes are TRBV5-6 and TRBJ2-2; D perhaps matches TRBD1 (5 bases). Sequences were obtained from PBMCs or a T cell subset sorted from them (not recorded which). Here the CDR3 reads CASSLVRTLNKPGELFF. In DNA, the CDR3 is TGTGCCAGCAGCTTGGTTAGGACACTTAACAAACCCGGGGAGCTGTTTTTT.